This T cell receptor beta chain was retrieved from a study of blood T cell repertoires in COVID-19 (dated by TCRdb to 2019 to 2021). Describing the broader study: Collaborator samples came from the United States, Italy and Spain and covered acute and convalescent phases of COVID-19. Nearly every sample came with metadata listing a de-identified subject ID, COVID-19 status, age in years and sex. Deeply sampled blood TCRbeta repertoires from subjects exposed to, actively infected with, or recovered from COVID-19 were included in the dataset. The repertoires were released in a freely available public database intended as a resource for research on the immune response to SARS-CoV-2. Where available, HLA class I and class II types were obtained from metadata supplied by the sample provider rather than from assay-based typing. The prospective study material was composed of cDNA or gDNA derived from T cells, B-cell-depleted T cells, or PBMCs. The samples were drawn from two sources: the first 160 participants of the ongoing ImmuneRACE study, and fewer than 1,500 subjects contributed by 6 global collaborators. Points the paper makes about the study in general: How much clinical and demographic metadata was included differed by source and by participant, and the metadata was provided uncurated.

On this clone itself: There is no known antigen for this receptor. Per-nucleotide qualities are absent, and no much larger clonotype sits a single base away.

CDR1 and CDR2 (MNHNY, SVGAGI) derive from the germline V gene (reference sequence). From its cysteine to its phenylalanine, the CDR3 spans 16 amino acids. Only CDR3 DNA is held: 48 bases, read in frame from base 1. The V end gives up 0 bases and the J end 4 bases, leaving 7 bases in the junction not matched to a gene. One collaborating source in Seattle enrolled patients while the patients were actively infected and followed the patients over time throughout the course of disease. Collaborating institutions collected whole blood in K2EDTA tubes following their own protocols. For TCRbeta analysis, collaborators shipped samples in one of three forms: frozen whole blood, isolated PBMCs, or DNA extracted from either of those sample types. TCRbeta CDR3 regions were amplified from genomic DNA using the immunoSEQ Assay, a bias-controlled multiplex PCR. As for how the authors treated the data: Within the assay, amplification of reference gene primers was used to estimate how many nucleated cells each sample contained. Sequence reads were collapsed and filtered to measure the absolute abundance of every unique TCRbeta CDR3 rearrangement. For each sample, productive Simpson clonality was calculated as the square root of Simpson's diversity index across productive rearrangements. Held by TCRdb, this immuneACCESS table contains in-frame sequences only and omits some clones. Under half of the omission traces to an unresolved V gene where checked; the cause of the rest is unknown. That table is the source of V, J and clone size, and D and trimming were worked out from the DNA. The table for this sample lists approximately 210,000 clones; under 90% of them were counted only once. 9.5% to 13% of the sample is held by the ten biggest clonotypes.

Recombination connected TRBV6-6 to TRBJ2-7, with 9 junctional bases fitting TRBD1. Material for sequencing was peripheral blood. This sequence originates from a man aged 45-65 years with COVID-19, enrolled during active disease. The CDR3 loop reads CASSYSGQGVSYEQYF. At the DNA level, the sequence is TGTGCCAGCAGTTACTCGGGACAGGGAGTTTCATACGAGCAGTACTTC.